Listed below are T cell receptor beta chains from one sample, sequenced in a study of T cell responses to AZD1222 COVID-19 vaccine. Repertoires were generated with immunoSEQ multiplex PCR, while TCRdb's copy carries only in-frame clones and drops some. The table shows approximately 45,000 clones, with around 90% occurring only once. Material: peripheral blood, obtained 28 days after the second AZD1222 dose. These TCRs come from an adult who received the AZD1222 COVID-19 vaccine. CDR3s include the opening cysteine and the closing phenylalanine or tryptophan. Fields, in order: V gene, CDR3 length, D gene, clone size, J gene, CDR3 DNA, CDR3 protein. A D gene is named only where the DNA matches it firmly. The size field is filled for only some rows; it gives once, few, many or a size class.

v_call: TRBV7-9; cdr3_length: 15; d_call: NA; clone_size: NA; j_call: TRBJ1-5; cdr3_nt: TGTGCCAGCAGCTTGCAGGGGATTGGCAATCAGCCCCAGCATTTT; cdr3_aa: CASSLQGIGNQPQHF
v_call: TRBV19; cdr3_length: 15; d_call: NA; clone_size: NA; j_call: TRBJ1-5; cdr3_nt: TGTGCCAGTAGTATGGGATATTATAGCAATCAGCCCCAGCATTTT; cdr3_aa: CASSMGYYSNQPQHF
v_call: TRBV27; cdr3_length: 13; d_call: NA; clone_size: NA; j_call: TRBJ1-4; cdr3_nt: TGTGCCAGCAGAGGTCCCAGGGGCGAAAAACTGTTTTTT; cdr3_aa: CASRGPRGEKLFF
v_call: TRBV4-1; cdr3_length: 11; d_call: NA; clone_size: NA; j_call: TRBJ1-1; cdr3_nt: TGCGCCAGCAGCCAAGAAAAAGAAGCTTTCTTT; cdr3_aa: CASSQEKEAFF
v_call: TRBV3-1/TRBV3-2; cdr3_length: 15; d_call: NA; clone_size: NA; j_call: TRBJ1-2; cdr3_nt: TGTGCCAGCAGCCAAGGGAGGGGATCTAACTATGGCTACACCTTC; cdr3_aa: CASSQGRGSNYGYTF
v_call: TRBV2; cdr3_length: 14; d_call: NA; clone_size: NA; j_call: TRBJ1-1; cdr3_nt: TGTGCCAGCAGTGTCGGGTACATGAACACTGAAGCTTTCTTT; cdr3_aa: CASSVGYMNTEAFF
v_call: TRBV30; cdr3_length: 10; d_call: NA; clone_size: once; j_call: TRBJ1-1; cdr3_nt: TGTGCCTGGATCGAGTCTGGAGCTTTCTTT; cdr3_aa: CAWIESGAFF
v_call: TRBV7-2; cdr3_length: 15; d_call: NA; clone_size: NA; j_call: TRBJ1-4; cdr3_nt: TGTGCCAGCAGCATAAGGGGGTTCACTAATGAAAAACTGTTTTTT; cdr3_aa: CASSIRGFTNEKLFF
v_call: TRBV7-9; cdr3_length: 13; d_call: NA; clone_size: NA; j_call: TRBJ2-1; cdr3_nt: TGTGCCAGCAGCTTAAAGGTACACAATGAGCAGTTCTTC; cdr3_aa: CASSLKVHNEQFF
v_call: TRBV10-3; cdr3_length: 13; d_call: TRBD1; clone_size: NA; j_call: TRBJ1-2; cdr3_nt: TGTGCCATCAGGGGGACAGGAGAGGGGGCCTACACCTTC; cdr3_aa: CAIRGTGEGAYTF
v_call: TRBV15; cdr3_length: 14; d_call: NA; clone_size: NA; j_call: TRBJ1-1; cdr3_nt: TGTGCCACCAGCAGAGTGACGAGGGGCACTGAAGCTTTCTTT; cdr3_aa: CATSRVTRGTEAFF
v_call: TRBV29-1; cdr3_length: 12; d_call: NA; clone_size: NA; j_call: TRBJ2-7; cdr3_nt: TGCAGCGTTTCCAGGGATTCCTACGAGCAGTACTTC; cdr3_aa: CSVSRDSYEQYF
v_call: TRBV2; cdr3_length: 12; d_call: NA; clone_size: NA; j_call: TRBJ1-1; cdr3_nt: TGTGCCAGCCACTGGGGGGCCACTGAAGCTTTCTTT; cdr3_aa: CASHWGATEAFF
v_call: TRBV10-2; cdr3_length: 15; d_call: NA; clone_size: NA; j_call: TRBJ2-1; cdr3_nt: TGCGCCAGCAGTGAGCGGTTGGGTAGAATCTATGAGCAGTTCTTC; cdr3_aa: CASSERLGRIYEQFF
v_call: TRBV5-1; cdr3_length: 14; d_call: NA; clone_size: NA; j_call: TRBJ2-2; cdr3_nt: TGCGCCAGCAGCTTGGACACAAACACCGGGGAGCTGTTTTTT; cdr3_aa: CASSLDTNTGELFF
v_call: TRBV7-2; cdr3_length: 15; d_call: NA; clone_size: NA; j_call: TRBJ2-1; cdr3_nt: TGTGCCAGCAGCTTAGAGTGGGGAGCGTCAAATGAGCAGTTCTTC; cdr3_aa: CASSLEWGASNEQFF
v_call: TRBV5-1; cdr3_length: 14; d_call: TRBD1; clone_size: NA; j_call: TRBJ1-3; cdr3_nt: TGCGCCAGCAGACCCGGGACAGCTGGAAACACCATATATTTT; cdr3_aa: CASRPGTAGNTIYF
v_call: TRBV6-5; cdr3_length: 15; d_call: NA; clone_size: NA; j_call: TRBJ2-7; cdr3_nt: TGTGCCAGCAGTTACTCGTACGCGTCCAGCTACGAGCAGTACTTC; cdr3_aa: CASSYSYASSYEQYF
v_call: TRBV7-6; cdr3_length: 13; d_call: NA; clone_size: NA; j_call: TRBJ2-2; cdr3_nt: TGTGCCAGCAGCTTAGGGGCTCCCGGGGAGCTGTTTTTT; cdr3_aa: CASSLGAPGELFF
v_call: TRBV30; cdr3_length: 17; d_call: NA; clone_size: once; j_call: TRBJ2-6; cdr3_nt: TGTGCCTGGAGCGAGGAAACCTTTTTTTCCGGGGCCAACGTCCTGACTTTC; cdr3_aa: CAWSEETFFSGANVLTF
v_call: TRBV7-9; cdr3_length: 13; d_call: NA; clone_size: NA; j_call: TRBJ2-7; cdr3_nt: TGTGCCAGCAGCTTACGGGACAACTACGAGCAGTACTTC; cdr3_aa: CASSLRDNYEQYF
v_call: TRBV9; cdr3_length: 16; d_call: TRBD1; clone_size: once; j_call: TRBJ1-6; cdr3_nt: TGTGCCAGCAGCGCAGGACAGGGACCCACAGGGTCACCCCTCCACTTT; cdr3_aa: CASSAGQGPTGSPLHF
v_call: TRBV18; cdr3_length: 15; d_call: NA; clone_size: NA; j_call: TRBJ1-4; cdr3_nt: TGTGCCAGCTCACCACTCGGGGGGCGAACGGAAAAACTGTTTTTT; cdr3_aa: CASSPLGGRTEKLFF
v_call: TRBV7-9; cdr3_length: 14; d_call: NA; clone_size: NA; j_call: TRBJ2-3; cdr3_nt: TGTGCCAGCAGCTTAGTTACAGGGACAGATACGCAGTATTTT; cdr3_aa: CASSLVTGTDTQYF
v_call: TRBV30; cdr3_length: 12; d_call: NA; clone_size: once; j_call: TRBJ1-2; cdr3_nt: TGTGCCTGGAGTCGTATAGGCTATGGCTACACCTTC; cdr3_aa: CAWSRIGYGYTF
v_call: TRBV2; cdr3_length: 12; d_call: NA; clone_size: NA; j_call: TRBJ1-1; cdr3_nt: TGTGCCAGCAGTGACCTCATCGGTAGGGCTTTCTTT; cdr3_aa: CASSDLIGRAFF
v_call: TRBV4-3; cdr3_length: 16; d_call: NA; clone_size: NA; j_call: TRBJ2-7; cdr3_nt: TGCGCCAGCAGCCAAGTGGCAGGCCCGAGCTCCTACGAGCAGTACTTC; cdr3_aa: CASSQVAGPSSYEQYF
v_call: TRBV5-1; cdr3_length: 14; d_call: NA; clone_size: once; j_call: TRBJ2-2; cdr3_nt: TGCGCCAGCAGCTTGCCTAGCGCCACCGGGGAGCTGTTTTTT; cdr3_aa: CASSLPSATGELFF
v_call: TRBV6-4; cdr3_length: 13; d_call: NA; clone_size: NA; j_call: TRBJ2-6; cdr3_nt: TGTGCCAGCGTCCCAATTCTGGCCAACGTCCTGACTTTC; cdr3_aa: CASVPILANVLTF
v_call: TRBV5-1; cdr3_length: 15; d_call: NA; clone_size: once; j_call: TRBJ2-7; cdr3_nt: TGCGCCAGCACCCTTCTGCCAGGATCGGCCTACGAGCAGTACTTC; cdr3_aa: CASTLLPGSAYEQYF
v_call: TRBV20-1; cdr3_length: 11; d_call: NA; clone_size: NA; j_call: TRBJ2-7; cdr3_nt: TGCAGTATAGCGAGGGCCTACGAGCAGTACTTC; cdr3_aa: CSIARAYEQYF
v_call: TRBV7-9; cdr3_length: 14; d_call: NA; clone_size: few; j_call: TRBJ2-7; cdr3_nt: TGTGCCAGCGATCGGGGCCTCTTATCCTACGAGCAGTACTTC; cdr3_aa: CASDRGLLSYEQYF
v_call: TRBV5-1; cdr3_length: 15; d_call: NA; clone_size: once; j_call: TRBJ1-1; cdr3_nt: TGCGCCAGCAGCCCGCTTAATAGGAAGGACACTGAAGCTTTCTTT; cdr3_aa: CASSPLNRKDTEAFF
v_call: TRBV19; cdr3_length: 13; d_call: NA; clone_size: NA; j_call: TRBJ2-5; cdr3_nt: TGTGCCAGTAGTATTCTGGGAAAAGAGACCCAGTACTTC; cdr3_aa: CASSILGKETQYF
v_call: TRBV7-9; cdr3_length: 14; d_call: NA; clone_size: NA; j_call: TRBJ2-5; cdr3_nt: TGTGCCAGCAGCATACCCCCGGTGGAAGAGACCCAGTACTTC; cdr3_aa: CASSIPPVEETQYF
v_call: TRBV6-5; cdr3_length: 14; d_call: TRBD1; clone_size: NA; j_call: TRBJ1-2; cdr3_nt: TGTGCCAGCAGTCTTACCGGGACAGGGAGTGGCTACACCTTC; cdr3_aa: CASSLTGTGSGYTF
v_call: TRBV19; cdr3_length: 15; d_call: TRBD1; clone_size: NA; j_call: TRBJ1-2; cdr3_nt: TGTGCCAGCCAAAGACTCCGGACAGGGGCCTATGGCTACACCTTC; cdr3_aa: CASQRLRTGAYGYTF
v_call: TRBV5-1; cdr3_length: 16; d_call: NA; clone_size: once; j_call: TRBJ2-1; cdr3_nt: TGCGCCAGCAGCCTAGGACAGCCTAGCTCCTACAATGAGCAGTTCTTC; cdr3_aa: CASSLGQPSSYNEQFF
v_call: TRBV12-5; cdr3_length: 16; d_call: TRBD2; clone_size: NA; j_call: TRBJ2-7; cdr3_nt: TGTGCTAGTGGCTGGACTAGCGGGAGGGGGCTGGGGGAGCAGTACTTC; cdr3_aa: CASGWTSGRGLGEQYF
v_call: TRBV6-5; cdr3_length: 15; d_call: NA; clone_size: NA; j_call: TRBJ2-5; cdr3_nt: TGTGCCAGCAGTTATTTGGACCCCGGAGAGGCGACCCAGTACTTC; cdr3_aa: CASSYLDPGEATQYF
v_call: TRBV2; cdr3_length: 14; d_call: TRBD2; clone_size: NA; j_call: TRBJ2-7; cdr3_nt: TGTGCCAGCAGTGAGGGGTACAGCGGGGCCGAGCAGTACTTC; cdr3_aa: CASSEGYSGAEQYF
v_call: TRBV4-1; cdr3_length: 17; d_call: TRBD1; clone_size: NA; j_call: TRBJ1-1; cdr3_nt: TGCGCCAGCAGCCTTACGGACAGGTTGCTCATGAACACTGAAGCTTTCTTT; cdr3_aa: CASSLTDRLLMNTEAFF
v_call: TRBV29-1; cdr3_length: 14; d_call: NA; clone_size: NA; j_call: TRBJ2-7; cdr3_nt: TGCAGCGTTGAAGGCCCCGGGGGGCGCCGTGAGCAGTACTTC; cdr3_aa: CSVEGPGGRREQYF
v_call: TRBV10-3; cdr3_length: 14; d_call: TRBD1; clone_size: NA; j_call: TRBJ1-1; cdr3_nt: TGTGCCATCAGAGACGGAGGACAGGGGGCTGAAGCTTTCTTT; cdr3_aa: CAIRDGGQGAEAFF
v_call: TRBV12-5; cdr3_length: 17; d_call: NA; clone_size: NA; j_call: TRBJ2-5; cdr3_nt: TGTGCTAGTGGTTCGCCCGCCTTCAAGGGCGGTGGGGAGACCCAGTACTTC; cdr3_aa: CASGSPAFKGGGETQYF
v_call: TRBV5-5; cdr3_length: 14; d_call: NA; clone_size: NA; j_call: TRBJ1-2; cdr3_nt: TGTGCCAGCAGCCAGTCGGTAGGGGATCGTGGCTACACCTTC; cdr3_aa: CASSQSVGDRGYTF
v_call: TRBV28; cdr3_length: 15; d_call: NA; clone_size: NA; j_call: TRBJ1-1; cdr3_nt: TGTGCCAGCAGTCAACCGGGAGAGATGTACACTGAAGCTTTCTTT; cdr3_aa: CASSQPGEMYTEAFF
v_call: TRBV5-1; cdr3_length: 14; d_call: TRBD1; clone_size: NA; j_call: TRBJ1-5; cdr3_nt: TGCGCCAGCAGCCAAACAGGGGGCGGACAGCCCCAGCATTTT; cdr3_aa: CASSQTGGGQPQHF
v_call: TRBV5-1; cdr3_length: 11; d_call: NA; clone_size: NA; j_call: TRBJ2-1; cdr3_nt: TGCGCCAGCAGCTACTACAATGAGCAGTTCTTC; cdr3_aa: CASSYYNEQFF
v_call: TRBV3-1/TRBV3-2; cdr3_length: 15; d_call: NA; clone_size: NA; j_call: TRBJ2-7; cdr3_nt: TGTGCCAGCAGCTCTAGGGGGAAGAGCTCCTACGAGCAGTACTTC; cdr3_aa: CASSSRGKSSYEQYF
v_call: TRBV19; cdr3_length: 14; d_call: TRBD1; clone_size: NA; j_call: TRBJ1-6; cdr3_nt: TGTGCCAGTAGTCCGGGACAGTATAATTCACCCCTCCACTTT; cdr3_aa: CASSPGQYNSPLHF
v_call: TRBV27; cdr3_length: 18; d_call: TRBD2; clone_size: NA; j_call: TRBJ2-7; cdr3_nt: TGTGCCAGCAGTTTACTATCGTTGTCGAGCGGGAGTTTTTACGAGCAGTACTTC; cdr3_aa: CASSLLSLSSGSFYEQYF
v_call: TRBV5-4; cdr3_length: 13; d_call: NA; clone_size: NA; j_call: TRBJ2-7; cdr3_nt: TGTGCCAGCAGCTTAGGGGGACCCTACGAGCAGTACTTC; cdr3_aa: CASSLGGPYEQYF
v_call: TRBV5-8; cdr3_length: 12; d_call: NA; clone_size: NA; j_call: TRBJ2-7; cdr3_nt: TGTGCCAGCAGCTTTGGGGAAGACGAGCAGTACTTC; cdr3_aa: CASSFGEDEQYF